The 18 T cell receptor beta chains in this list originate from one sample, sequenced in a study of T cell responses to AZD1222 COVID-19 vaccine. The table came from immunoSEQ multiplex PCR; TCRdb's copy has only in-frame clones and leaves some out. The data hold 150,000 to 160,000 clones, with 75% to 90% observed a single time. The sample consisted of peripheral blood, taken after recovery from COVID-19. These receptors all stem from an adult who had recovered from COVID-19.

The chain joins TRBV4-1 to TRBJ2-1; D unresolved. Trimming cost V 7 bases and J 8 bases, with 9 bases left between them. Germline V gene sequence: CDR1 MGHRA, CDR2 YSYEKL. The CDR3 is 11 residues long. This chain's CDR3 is CASNTPHEQFF. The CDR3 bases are TGCGCCAGCAACACCCCCCATGAGCAGTTCTTC.

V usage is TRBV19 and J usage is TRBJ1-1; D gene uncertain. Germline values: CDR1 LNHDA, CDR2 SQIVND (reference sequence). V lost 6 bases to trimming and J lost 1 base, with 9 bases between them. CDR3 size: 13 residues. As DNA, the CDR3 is TGTGCCAGTAGCCGAATGAGGAACACTGAAGCTTTCTTT. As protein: CASSRMRNTEAFF.

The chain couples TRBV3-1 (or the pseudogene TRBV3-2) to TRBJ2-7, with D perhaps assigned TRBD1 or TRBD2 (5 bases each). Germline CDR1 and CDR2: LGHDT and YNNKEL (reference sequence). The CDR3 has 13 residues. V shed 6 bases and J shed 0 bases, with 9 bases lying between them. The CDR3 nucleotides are TGTGCCAGCAGTGGGGGATTCTCCTACGAGCAGTACTTC. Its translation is CASSGGFSYEQYF.

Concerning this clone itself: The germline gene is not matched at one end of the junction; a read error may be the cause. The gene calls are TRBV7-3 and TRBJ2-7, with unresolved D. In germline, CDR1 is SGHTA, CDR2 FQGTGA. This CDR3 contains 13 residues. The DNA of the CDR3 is TGTGCCAGCAGCCCCAACCCTGTCCAGAATCTGCACTTC. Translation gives CASSPNPVQNLHF.

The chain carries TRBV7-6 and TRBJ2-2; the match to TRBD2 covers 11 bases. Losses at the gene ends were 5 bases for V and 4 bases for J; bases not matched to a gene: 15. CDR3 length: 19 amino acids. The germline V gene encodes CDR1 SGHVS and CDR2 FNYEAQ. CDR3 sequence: CASSTEPGLADGSTGELFF. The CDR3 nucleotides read TGTGCCAGCAGCACAGAACCGGGACTAGCGGATGGGAGCACCGGGGAGCTGTTTTTT.

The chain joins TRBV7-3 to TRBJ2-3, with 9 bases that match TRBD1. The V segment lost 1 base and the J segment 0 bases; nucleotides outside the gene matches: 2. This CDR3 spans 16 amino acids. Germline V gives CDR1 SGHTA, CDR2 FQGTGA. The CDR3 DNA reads TGTGCCAGCAGCTTAAGAGGGACAGGGAGCACAGATACGCAGTATTTT. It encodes CASSLRGTGSTDTQYF.

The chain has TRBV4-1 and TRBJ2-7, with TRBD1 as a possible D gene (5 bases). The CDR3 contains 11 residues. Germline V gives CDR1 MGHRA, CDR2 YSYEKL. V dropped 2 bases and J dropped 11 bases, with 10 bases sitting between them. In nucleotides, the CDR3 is TGCGCCAGCAGCCAACAGGGTAGGGAGTACTTC. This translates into CASSQQGREYF.

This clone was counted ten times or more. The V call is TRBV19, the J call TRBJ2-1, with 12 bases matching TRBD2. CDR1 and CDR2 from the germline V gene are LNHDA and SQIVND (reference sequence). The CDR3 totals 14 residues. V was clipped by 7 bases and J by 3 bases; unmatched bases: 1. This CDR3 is CASTSGGVYNEQFF. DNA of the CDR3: TGTGCCAGTACTAGCGGGGGGGTCTACAATGAGCAGTTCTTC. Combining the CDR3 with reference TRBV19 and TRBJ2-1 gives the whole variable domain DGGITQSPKYLFRKEGQNVTLSCEQNLNHDAMYWYRQDPGQGLRLIYYSQIVNDFQKGDIAEGYSVSREKKESFPLTVTSAQKNPTAFYLCASTSGGVYNEQFFGPGTRLTVL.

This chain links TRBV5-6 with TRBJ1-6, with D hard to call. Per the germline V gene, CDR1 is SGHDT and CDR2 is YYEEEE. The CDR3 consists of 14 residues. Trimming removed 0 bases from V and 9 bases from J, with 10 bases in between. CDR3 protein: CASSLDRSVSPLHF. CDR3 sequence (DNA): TGTGCCAGCAGCTTGGACAGAAGTGTTTCACCCCTCCACTTT.

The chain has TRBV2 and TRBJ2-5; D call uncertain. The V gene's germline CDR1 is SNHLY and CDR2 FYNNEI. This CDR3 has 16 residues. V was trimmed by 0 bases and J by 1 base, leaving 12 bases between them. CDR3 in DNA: TGTGCCAGCAGTGAAGCGCTTAGGCTAGTCCAAGAGACCCAGTACTTC. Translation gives CASSEALRLVQETQYF.

CDR3 coding DNA: TGTGCCAGCAGTTGGTTCCGTCACAATGAGCAGTTCTTC. Translation: CASSWFRHNEQFF. The chain recombines TRBV12-3 or TRBV12-4 with TRBJ2-1; D remains ambiguous. The germline V and J ends were trimmed by 4 bases and 5 bases, with 9 bases remaining between them. This CDR3 is built from 13 residues.

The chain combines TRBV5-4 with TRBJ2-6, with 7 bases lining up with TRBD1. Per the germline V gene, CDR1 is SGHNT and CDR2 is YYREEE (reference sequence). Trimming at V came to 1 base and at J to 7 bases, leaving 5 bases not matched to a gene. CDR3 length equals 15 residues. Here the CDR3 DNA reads TGTGCCAGCAGCTTGAAAGGGGGCGCAGCCAACGTCCTGACTTTC. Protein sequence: CASSLKGGAANVLTF.

Here the CDR3 reads CASNPLGRGGQPQHF. The DNA of the CDR3 is TGTGCCAGCAACCCACTGGGTAGGGGCGGTCAGCCCCAGCATTTT. The V and J genes are TRBV6-2 or TRBV6-3 and TRBJ1-5; tentatively, D is TRBD1 (5 bases). Trimming cost V 7 bases and J 6 bases, with 19 bases left between them. This CDR3 has 15 residues. Germline CDR1 and CDR2: MNHEY and SVGEGT.

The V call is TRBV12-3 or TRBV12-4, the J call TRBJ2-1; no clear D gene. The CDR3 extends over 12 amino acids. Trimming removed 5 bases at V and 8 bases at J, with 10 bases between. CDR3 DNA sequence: TGTGCCAGCAGTCGCTCATATGATGAGCAGTTCTTC. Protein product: CASSRSYDEQFF.

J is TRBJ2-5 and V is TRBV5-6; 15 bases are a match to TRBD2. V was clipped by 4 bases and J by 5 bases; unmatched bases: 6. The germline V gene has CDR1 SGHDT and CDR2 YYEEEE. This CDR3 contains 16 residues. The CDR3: CASSPGLAGGLETQYF. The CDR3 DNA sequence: TGTGCCAGCAGCCCGGGACTAGCGGGAGGTTTGGAGACCCAGTACTTC.

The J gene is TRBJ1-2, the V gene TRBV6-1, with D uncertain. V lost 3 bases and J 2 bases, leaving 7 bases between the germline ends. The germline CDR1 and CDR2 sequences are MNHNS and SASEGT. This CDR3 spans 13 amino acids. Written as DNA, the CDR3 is TGTGCCAGCAGTGAGCGTCCCAACTATGGCTACACCTTC. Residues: CASSERPNYGYTF.

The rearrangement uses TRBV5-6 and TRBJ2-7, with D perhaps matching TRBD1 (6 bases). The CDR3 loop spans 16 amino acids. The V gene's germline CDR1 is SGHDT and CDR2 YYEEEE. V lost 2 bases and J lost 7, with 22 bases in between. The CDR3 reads CASSLRSGHRLLEQYF. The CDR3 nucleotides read TGTGCCAGCAGCTTACGATCGGGACATCGCCTTTTGGAGCAGTACTTC.

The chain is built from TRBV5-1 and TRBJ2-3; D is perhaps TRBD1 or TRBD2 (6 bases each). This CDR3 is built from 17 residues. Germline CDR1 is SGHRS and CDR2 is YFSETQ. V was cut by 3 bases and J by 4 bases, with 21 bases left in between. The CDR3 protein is CASSWRVGRGNSDTQYF. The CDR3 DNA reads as TGCGCCAGCAGCTGGAGGGTAGGCAGGGGAAATTCAGATACGCAGTATTTT.